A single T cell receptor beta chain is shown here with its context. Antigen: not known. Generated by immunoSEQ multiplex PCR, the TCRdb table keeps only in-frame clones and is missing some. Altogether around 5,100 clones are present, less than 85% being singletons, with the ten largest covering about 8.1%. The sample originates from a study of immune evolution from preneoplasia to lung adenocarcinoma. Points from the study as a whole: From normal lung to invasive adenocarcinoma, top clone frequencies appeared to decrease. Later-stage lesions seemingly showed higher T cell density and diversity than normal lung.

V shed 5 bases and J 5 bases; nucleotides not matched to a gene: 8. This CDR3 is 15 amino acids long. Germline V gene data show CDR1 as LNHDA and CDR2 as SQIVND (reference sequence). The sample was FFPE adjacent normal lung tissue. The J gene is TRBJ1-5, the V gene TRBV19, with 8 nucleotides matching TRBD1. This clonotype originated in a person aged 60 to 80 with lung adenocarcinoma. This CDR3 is CASSFPQGGHQPQHF. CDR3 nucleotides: TGTGCCAGTAGTTTCCCACAGGGGGGCCATCAGCCCCAGCATTTT.